This T cell receptor beta chain was captured by sequencing in a study of T cells after yellow fever vaccination. General study findings and limits: The study re-detected most primary-vaccination clones after the booster (roughly 96% CD4, around 89% CD8). Only a small proportion of the clonotypes turned up in both the CD4 and the CD8 compartments, likely arising from convergent recombination.

There are many counts of this clonotype. What it binds is not known. V was clipped by 1 base and J by 7 bases, with 13 bases between them. This CDR3 is built from 14 residues. CDR1 SGHVS and CDR2 FNYEAQ come from the germline V gene. TCRdb fed the 5' RACE reads into MiXCR, producing one record per CDR3 protein. Altogether a few hundred thousand distinct CDR3 sequences are present, approximately 4% being singletons, with the ten largest covering approximately 20%. This rearrangement joins TRBV7-6 to TRBJ1-2; possible D gene TRBD1, 6 bases. The sequencing here drew on PBMCs, taken 15 days after the yellow fever booster vaccination. The TCR originated in a man younger than 35 who received the YFV17D yellow fever vaccine. The CDR3 nucleotides are TGTGCCAGCAGCTTAGAGGAGACAGGAGGTGGCTACACCTTC. Translating gives CASSLEETGGGYTF. The full variable domain, with the rest looked up from reference TRBV7-6 and TRBJ1-2, is GAGVSQSPRYKVTKRGQDVALRCDPISGHVSLYWYRQALGQGPEFLTYFNYEAQQDKSGLPNDRFSAERPEGSISTLTIQRTEQRDSAMYRCASSLEETGGGYTFGSGTRLTVV.